This T cell receptor beta chain was obtained from a study of Ad26.COV2.S vaccination and SARS-CoV-2 variants. Trimming cost V 8 bases and J 3 bases; bases outside gene matches: 5. This CDR3 is 13 amino acids long. Germline V gene sequence: CDR1 SNHLY, CDR2 FYNNEI. Treatment described: 15 to 20 received Ad26.COV2.S at low or high dose, single or two shots; 5 received placebo; per-sample allocation not given. Sampling happened 63 days after the first vaccine or placebo injection. A Boston adult aged 18-55 years was the donor. The protocol was immunoSEQ multiplex PCR, while the TCRdb copy is restricted to in-frame clones and leaves out a portion. There are roughly 510,000 clones in the sample; about 83% occur only once, and over 10% lies in the top ten.

The V call is TRBV2, the J call TRBJ2-3; 7 bases align to TRBD2. Sequenced here: peripheral blood, sampled in a trial of Ad26.COV2.S vaccine versus placebo. The source is a person between 18 and 65 years old who received the Ad26.COV2.S COVID-19 vaccine or a placebo. CDR3 sequence reads: CASRLGGTDTQYF. CDR3 nucleotides: TGTGCCAGCCGCCTGGGGGGGACAGATACGCAGTATTTT.